This TCR beta chain stems from a study of blood T cell repertoires in COVID-19. Study background: Material from acute and convalescent COVID-19 was sourced from the United States, Italy and Spain. PBMCs, B-cell-depleted T cells, or T cells provided the cDNA or gDNA that made up the material.

Authors' methods: Amplified reference gene primers provided the basis for estimating nucleated cell counts. The repertoire was sequenced with immunoSEQ multiplex PCR; TCRdb's copy has only in-frame clones and lacks some. V and J calls plus clone size are reproduced from that table; the DNA served to infer D and trimming. This table holds 150,000 or so clones, 93% found once. Seattle patients were enrolled during active infection and followed longitudinally. V was pared by 5 bases and J by 4 bases, with 14 bases between. The CDR3 loop spans 14 amino acids. Germline values: CDR1 SEHNR, CDR2 FQNEAQ (reference sequence).

The TCR originated in a woman aged 55-69 years with COVID-19, enrolled during active disease. Sequences were obtained from peripheral blood. The rearrangement uses TRBV7-9 and TRBJ2-5, with a weak D call TRBD1 (5 bases). CDR3 amino acids: CASSLTQGPETQYF. The CDR3 DNA is TGTGCCAGCAGCCTCACCCAGGGCCCAGAGACCCAGTACTTC. Together with reference TRBV7-9 and TRBJ2-5, the CDR3 gives the full variable domain: DTGVSQNPRHKITKRGQNVTFRCDPISEHNRLYWYRQTLGQGPEFLTYFQNEAQLEKSRLLSDRFSAERPKGSFSTLEIQRTEQGDSAMYLCASSLTQGPETQYFGPGTRLLVL.